A single sample gave rise to the 2 T cell receptor beta chains below, sequenced in a study of blood T cells in healthy people across ages. Sample-barcoded 5' priming and a J-beta primer mix drove a second PCR of about 7 to 12 cycles. TCRdb used MiXCR to reprocess the 5' RACE reads, holding one entry per CDR3 protein. The top ten clones hold over 10% of a sample with 700,000 to 850,000 distinct CDR3 sequences, approximately 35% of them seen once. The material sequenced was blood. These receptors were taken from a man aged 18 to 30 in good health.

This CDR3 is CASSKAGAKGYEQYF. The CDR3 nucleotides read TGTGCCAGCAGCAAGGCAGGGGCGAAGGGTTACGAGCAGTACTTC. This chain joins TRBV21-1 and TRBJ2-7; the table's D call, TRBD1, was not checked against the DNA. TRBV21-1 is a recognized pseudogene. This CDR3 contains 15 residues.

This clonotype was seen a handful of times. The chain uses TRBV12-3 or TRBV12-4 and TRBJ2-2; the D gene is possibly TRBD1 (6 bases). The CDR3 sequence is 14 residues long. Trimming stripped 6 bases from V and 4 bases from J, with 12 bases between. The DNA of the CDR3 is TGTGCCAGCAGCTTAACAGGGAGCACCGGGGAGCTGTTTTTT. This gives the protein CASSLTGSTGELFF.